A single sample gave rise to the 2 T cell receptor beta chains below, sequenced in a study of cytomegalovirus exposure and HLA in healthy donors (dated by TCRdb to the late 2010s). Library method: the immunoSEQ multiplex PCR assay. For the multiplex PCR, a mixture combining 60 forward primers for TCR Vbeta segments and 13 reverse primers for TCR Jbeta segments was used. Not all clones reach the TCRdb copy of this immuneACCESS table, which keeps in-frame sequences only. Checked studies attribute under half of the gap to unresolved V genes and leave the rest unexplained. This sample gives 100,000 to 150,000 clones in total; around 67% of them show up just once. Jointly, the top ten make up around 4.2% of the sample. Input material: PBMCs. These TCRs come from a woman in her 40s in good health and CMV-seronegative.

The CDR3 protein is CASSVGPNTGELFF. Written as DNA, the CDR3 is TGTGCCAGCAGCGTAGGGCCGAACACCGGGGAGCTGTTTTTT. The chain joins TRBV9 to TRBJ2-2; D is ambiguous. In germline, CDR1 is SGDLS, CDR2 YYNGEE. V lost 0 bases and J 0 bases, leaving 3 bases between the germline ends. The CDR3 is made up of 14 amino acids. The variable domain in full, with the rest retrieved from reference TRBV9 and TRBJ2-2, is DSGVTQTPKHLITATGQRVTLRCSPRSGDLSVYWYQQSLDQGLQFLIQYYNGEERAKGNILERFSAQQFPDLHSELNLSSLELGDSALYFCASSVGPNTGELFFGEGSRLTVL.

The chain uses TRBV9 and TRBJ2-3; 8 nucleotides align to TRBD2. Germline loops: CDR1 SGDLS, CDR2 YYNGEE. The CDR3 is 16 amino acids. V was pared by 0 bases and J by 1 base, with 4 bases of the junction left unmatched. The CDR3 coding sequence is TGTGCCAGCAGCGTAGGGAGCGGGAGCGGCACAGATACGCAGTATTTT. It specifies CASSVGSGSGTDTQYF.